This TCR beta chain was retrieved from a study of T cells in Graves' hyperthyroidism and ophthalmopathy. Study overall: It was at initial diagnosis, before any treatment, that peripheral blood was collected. Study conclusions and caveats: Ophthalmopathy was separated from stable hyperthyroidism by a 13 V-J model. In the blood, most expanded thyroid clonotypes above 0.001 appeared as well.

Trimming pared 6 bases from V and 6 bases from J, leaving 20 bases between. There are 15 residues in the CDR3. This clonotype was seen a few times. What it recognizes is unknown. Diagnosis rested on symptoms, serum thyroxine and TRAb, thyroid ultrasound, and orbital computed tomography. Amplified TCR beta CDR3 regions came from RNA transcripts. TCR CDR3 regions were first amplified by RT-PCR with HTBI primers. From the multiplex PCR reads, TCRdb called clonotypes with MiXCR, one entry per CDR3 protein. This table holds hundreds of thousands of distinct CDR3 sequences, just over 35% found once. The source is a woman between 40 and 55 years old with Graves' hyperthyroidism. The source material was blood. The chain carries TRBV12-3 or TRBV12-4 and TRBJ1-2; D is unresolved. CDR3 nucleotides: TGTGCCAGCAGACCCCGGTCCGGACGGAGGGATGGCTACACCTTC. It specifies CASRPRSGRRDGYTF.